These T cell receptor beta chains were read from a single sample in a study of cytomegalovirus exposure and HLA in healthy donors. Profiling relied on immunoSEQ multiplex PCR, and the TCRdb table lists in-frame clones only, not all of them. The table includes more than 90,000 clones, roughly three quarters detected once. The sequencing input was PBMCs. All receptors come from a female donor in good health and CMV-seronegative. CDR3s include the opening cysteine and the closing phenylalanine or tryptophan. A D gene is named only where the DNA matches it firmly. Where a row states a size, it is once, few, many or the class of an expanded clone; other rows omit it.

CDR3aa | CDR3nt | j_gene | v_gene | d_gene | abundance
CASSLSPSYEQYF | TGCGCCAGCAGCCTTTCTCCCTCCTACGAGCAGTACTTC | TRBJ2-7 | TRBV4-1 | . | .
CASSSLRSPSVQSNEQFF | TGCGCCAGCAGCTCCCTGAGATCCCCTAGCGTCCAAAGCAATGAGCAGTTCTTC | TRBJ2-1 | TRBV5-1 | . | .
CASRASGSYEQYF | TGTGCCAGCAGGGCGAGCGGTTCCTACGAGCAGTACTTC | TRBJ2-7 | TRBV5-4 | . | .
CAWNPGHYNSPLHF | TGTGCCTGGAACCCGGGACATTATAATTCACCCCTCCACTTT | TRBJ1-6 | TRBV30 | . | .
CASSFQGFDEKLFF | TGTGCCAGCAGCTTCCAGGGATTTGATGAAAAACTGTTTTTT | TRBJ1-4 | TRBV9 | . | .
CASSYLELNSPLHF | TGTGCCAGCAGTTACCTGGAGCTTAATTCACCCCTCCACTTT | TRBJ1-6 | TRBV6-5 | . | .
CATQLETQYF | TGTGCCACCCAATTAGAGACCCAGTACTTC | TRBJ2-5 | TRBV25-1 | . | .
CASSISGDSYEQYF | TGTGCCAGTAGTATTTCTGGGGACAGTTACGAGCAGTACTTC | TRBJ2-7 | TRBV19 | TRBD1 | .
CASSESGSNEKLFF | TGTGCCAGCAGTGAATCAGGCTCTAATGAAAAACTGTTTTTT | TRBJ1-4 | TRBV6-5 | . | .
CASSLDGGAGGELFF | TGTGCCAGCAGCTTGGACGGGGGGGCGGGCGGGGAGCTGTTTTTT | TRBJ2-2 | TRBV7-8 | TRBD2 | .
CASSGSAGESDTQYF | TGTGCCAGCAGCGGTTCGGCGGGAGAATCAGATACGCAGTATTTT | TRBJ2-3 | TRBV2 | TRBD2 | .
CASSPLGLAGYEQYF | TGTGCCAGCAGCCCTCTGGGACTAGCGGGATACGAGCAGTACTTC | TRBJ2-7 | TRBV7-9 | TRBD2 | .
CASSPGTYYEQYF | TGTGCCAGCAGCCCTGGTACTTACTACGAGCAGTACTTC | TRBJ2-7 | TRBV5-6 | . | .
CASSLGLAPYNEQFF | TGCGCCAGCAGCTTGGGACTAGCGCCCTACAATGAGCAGTTCTTC | TRBJ2-1 | TRBV5-1 | TRBD2 | once
CASTPTGGIYGYTF | TGTGCCAGCACCCCGACAGGGGGTATCTATGGCTACACCTTC | TRBJ1-2 | TRBV6-5 | TRBD1 | few
CASSLGENTEAFF | TGTGCCAGCAGCTTAGGAGAGAACACTGAAGCTTTCTTT | TRBJ1-1 | TRBV7-9 | . | few
CASSQALDRVGQPQHF | TGCGCCAGCAGCCAAGCTTTGGACAGGGTAGGTCAGCCCCAGCATTTT | TRBJ1-5 | TRBV4-1 | TRBD1 | .
CASTYRTGYGYTF | TGTGCCAGCACCTACAGAACAGGATATGGCTACACCTTC | TRBJ1-2 | TRBV2 | . | once
CASSFNSAGELFF | TGTGCCAGCAGCTTCAATTCGGCCGGGGAGCTGTTTTTT | TRBJ2-2 | TRBV7-3 | . | few
CASTLTDYGYTF | TGTGCCAGTACCTTGACAGACTATGGCTACACCTTC | TRBJ1-2 | TRBV19 | . | .
CASTQAQGNTIYF | TGCGCCAGCACCCAAGCCCAAGGAAACACCATATATTTT | TRBJ1-3 | TRBV5-1 | . | .
CASSLGRAYQETQYF | TGTGCCAGCAGTTTAGGGCGGGCGTACCAAGAGACCCAGTACTTC | TRBJ2-5 | TRBV28 | . | .